One and the same sample provided the 16 T cell receptor beta chains below, sequenced in a study of T-cell reconstitution after alpha-beta-depleted transplantation in children. It was with unique molecular identifiers that the TCRbeta library was prepared. TCRdb independently ran MiXCR on the PCR reads; one entry per CDR3 protein. The data hold 700,000 to 950,000 distinct CDR3 sequences, with approximately 15% observed a single time. The material sequenced was PBMCs, mostly from graft donor cells, taken 360 days after TCRalphabeta/CD19-depleted stem cell transplant. These receptors all stem from a male patient between 5 and 17 years old who had a stem cell transplant for acute lymphoblastic leukemia, so the T cells may come from the graft donor.

This clonotype was recorded a few times. This chain connects TRBV4-1 to TRBJ2-1; tentatively, D is TRBD2 (6 bases). V lost 0 bases to trimming and J lost 6 bases, with 18 bases between them. The CDR3 consists of 17 residues. Per germline, CDR1 MGHRA and CDR2 YSYEKL. CDR3 nucleotides: TGCGCCAGCAGCCAAGATCGAACTAGCTGGAGGATCAATGAGCAGTTCTTC. Amino acids: CASSQDRTSWRINEQFF.

The chain couples TRBV5-1 to TRBJ2-3; D gene ambiguous. Germline-derived CDR1 and CDR2 are SGHRS and YFSETQ. This CDR3 comprises 15 residues. The V gene lost 3 bases and the J gene lost 0 bases, with 11 bases spanning the gap. The CDR3 spells CASSSLLGSTDTQYF. The DNA of the CDR3 is TGCGCCAGCAGCTCCCTCTTAGGGAGCACAGATACGCAGTATTTT.

The chain joins TRBV14 to TRBJ2-1; D ambiguous. From germline, CDR1 is SGHDN and CDR2 FVKESK. V lost 2 bases, J lost 0 bases, and 11 bases lay in between. The CDR3 sequence is 16 residues long. CDR3 loop: CASSQWLRSSYNEQFF. As DNA, the CDR3 is TGTGCCAGCAGCCAATGGTTGCGGTCCTCCTACAATGAGCAGTTCTTC.

This clonotype was seen only a few times. This sequence joins TRBV20-1 and TRBJ2-1; 7 nucleotides agree with TRBD2. The V segment lost 5 bases and the J segment 0 bases; nucleotides outside the gene matches: 7. The CDR3 contains 15 residues. The germline gives CDR1 DFQATT, CDR2 SNEGSKA (reference sequence). DNA of the CDR3: TGCAGTGCTGCAAGCGGGGAAAGCTCCTACAATGAGCAGTTCTTC. It translates to CSAASGESSYNEQFF.

There are a few counts of this clonotype. The gene calls are TRBV5-1 and TRBJ2-5; D is ambiguous. The germline gives CDR1 SGHRS, CDR2 YFSETQ. The CDR3 length is 14 residues. V shed 0 bases and J shed 5 bases, with 11 bases lying between them. CDR3 DNA: TGCGCCAGCAGCTTGGGGGTTCGTGTGGAGACCCAGTACTTC. It specifies CASSLGVRVETQYF. Filled out from reference TRBV5-1 and TRBJ2-5, the complete variable domain reads KAGVTQTPRYLIKTRGQQVTLSCSPISGHRSVSWYQQTPGQGLQFLFEYFSETQRNKGNFPGRFSGRQFSNSRSEMNVSTLELGDSALYLCASSLGVRVETQYFGPGTRLLVL.

This clonotype appeared a few times. J is TRBJ2-1 and V is TRBV7-9; possible D gene TRBD2, 5 bases. Germline V CDR1 and CDR2: SEHNR, FQNEAQ (reference sequence). The length of the CDR3 is 17 residues. Between the trimmed V and J ends, which lost 6 bases and 1 base, there was a span of 19 bases. Written as DNA, the CDR3 is TGTGCCAGCAGGCCCAATGCGGCGGGTTCTTCCTACAATGAGCAGTTCTTC. It codes for CASRPNAAGSSYNEQFF.

This chain links TRBV6-5 with TRBJ2-1; 12 bases line up with TRBD2. Trimming took 2 bases from V and 7 from J; bases not matched to a gene: 12. The germline CDR1 and CDR2 sequences are MNHEY and SVGAGI. The CDR3 sequence is 18 residues long. CDR3 loop: CASSYTIGTSGWFNEQFF. CDR3 coding DNA: TGTGCCAGCAGTTACACAATTGGGACTAGCGGGTGGTTTAATGAGCAGTTCTTC.

This clonotype was picked up many times. V and J are TRBV4-1 and TRBJ1-2, with D possibly matching TRBD1 (5 bases). Germline CDR1 and CDR2: MGHRA and YSYEKL. With 0 bases removed from V and 8 bases from J, the gap between germline ends came to 19 bases. The CDR3 has 16 residues. The CDR3, as DNA: TGCGCCAGCAGCCAAGATAGGGGTGGTTGGCTAGGCGGCTACACCTTC. Protein: CASSQDRGGWLGGYTF.

This clonotype was detected only a few times. The V gene is TRBV28, the J gene TRBJ1-2, with 8 bases fitting TRBD1. The CDR3 runs to 13 residues. The germline V gene has CDR1 MDHEN and CDR2 SYDVKM. With 3 bases clipped from V and 7 bases from J, the junction kept 4 bases outside the gene matches. CDR3: CASSLDRAVGYTF. The CDR3 nucleotides are TGTGCCAGCAGTTTGGACAGGGCGGTTGGCTACACCTTC.

J is TRBJ1-1 and V is TRBV4-1; a possible D gene is TRBD1 (5 bases). Germline loops: CDR1 MGHRA, CDR2 YSYEKL. Deletions cut 1 base from V and 6 bases from J, with 12 bases between. This CDR3 comprises 14 residues. This CDR3 is CASSQGPGSAEAFF. The CDR3 DNA is TGCGCCAGCAGCCAAGGGCCAGGGAGCGCTGAAGCTTTCTTT.

This clonotype was seen a few times. This chain joins TRBV29-1 and TRBJ2-7; D call uncertain. Germline V gene data show CDR1 as SQVTM and CDR2 as ANQGSEA. V was pared by 4 bases and J by 2 bases, with 12 bases between. This CDR3 has 13 amino acids. The CDR3 protein is CSVGRPLTYEQYF. The CDR3 DNA reads TGCAGCGTTGGAAGACCTCTCACCTACGAGCAGTACTTC.

This clonotype was seen many times. This chain connects TRBV12-3 or TRBV12-4 to TRBJ2-1; D remains ambiguous. The CDR3 length is 14 residues. Trimming removed 3 bases at V and 6 bases at J, with 12 bases between. The CDR3 nucleotides are TGTGCCAGCAGTTTTGGGGTGGTGGTCAATGAGCAGTTCTTC. Translating gives CASSFGVVVNEQFF.

The rearrangement links TRBV12-3 or TRBV12-4 to TRBJ2-1; tentatively, D is TRBD1 (5 bases). This CDR3 is 14 amino acids long. V lost 3 bases to trimming and J lost 7 bases, with 13 bases between them. CDR3 residues: CASSFPPQGNEQFF. In DNA form, the CDR3 reads TGTGCCAGCAGTTTCCCCCCTCAGGGAAATGAGCAGTTCTTC.

The chain is built from TRBV5-1 and TRBJ1-1, with D perhaps TRBD1 (5 bases). Per germline, CDR1 SGHRS and CDR2 YFSETQ. This CDR3 has 16 residues. Trimming took off 0 bases at V and 5 bases at J, with 17 bases between the two ends. The CDR3 bases are TGCGCCAGCAGCTTGGATCTCGGGGGAAAACAGACTGAAGCTTTCTTT. Protein: CASSLDLGGKQTEAFF.

CDR3 sequence: CASSQDFGETQYF. CDR3 bases: TGCGCCAGCAGCCAAGATTTTGGAGAGACCCAGTACTTC. The chain recombines TRBV4-1 with TRBJ2-5; unclear D gene. Per the germline V gene, CDR1 is MGHRA and CDR2 is YSYEKL. The V gene lost 0 bases and the J gene lost 4 bases, with 6 bases spanning the gap. The CDR3 runs 13 residues.

This chain connects TRBV7-2 to TRBJ2-1; D remains ambiguous. This CDR3 spans 14 amino acids. V dropped 7 bases and J dropped 0 bases, with 10 bases sitting between them. CDR1 and CDR2 (germline): SGHTA, FQGNSA. CDR3 in DNA: TGTGCCAGCAAAGTGGGTCACTCCTACAATGAGCAGTTCTTC. Translating it yields CASKVGHSYNEQFF.